The 13 T cell receptor beta chains presented below share a single source sample, sequenced in a study of blood T cell repertoires in COVID-19. The table came from immunoSEQ multiplex PCR; TCRdb's copy has only in-frame clones and leaves some out. The table lists 350,000 or so clones, around 87% of them singletons, with roughly 6.8% in the top ten. Sequenced: peripheral blood. The receptor source for this set is a man in his late teens or twenties with active or convalescent COVID-19.

The gene calls are TRBV2 and TRBJ1-2; possibly TRBD1 for D (5 bases). Per the germline V gene, CDR1 is SNHLY and CDR2 is FYNNEI. Trimming removed 10 bases from V and 4 bases from J, with 19 bases in between. The CDR3 contains 14 residues. The CDR3 sequence: CATLSGHHSYGYTF. For the CDR3, the DNA is TGTGCCACACTATCTGGACACCACTCCTATGGCTACACCTTC.

The chain combines TRBV7-2 with TRBJ1-2; tentatively, D is TRBD1 (5 bases). Looked up from germline, CDR1 is SGHTA and CDR2 is FQGNSA. This CDR3 has 15 amino acids. V gave up 5 bases and J gave up 7 bases, with 20 bases separating them. The CDR3 DNA is TGTGCCAGCAGCGCAGACACGGGGGTTATGGCTGGCTACACCTTC. Residues: CASSADTGVMAGYTF. Full variable domain (outside the CDR3, taken from reference TRBV7-2 and TRBJ1-2): GAGVSQSPSNKVTEKGKDVELRCDPISGHTALYWYRQSLGQGLEFLIYFQGNSAPDKSGLPSDRFSAERTGGSVSTLTIQRTQQEDSAVYLCASSADTGVMAGYTFGSGTRLTVV.

This chain uses TRBV7-2 with TRBJ1-1, with D perhaps TRBD1 (5 bases). The germline V and J ends were trimmed by 1 base and 4 bases, with 10 bases remaining between them. CDR1 and CDR2 from the germline V gene are SGHTA and FQGNSA. The CDR3 extends over 14 amino acids. The CDR3 DNA reads as TGTGCCAGCAGCTTAGTTCAGGGAAGCACTGAAGCTTTCTTT. Protein sequence: CASSLVQGSTEAFF. The whole variable domain, remainder taken from reference TRBV7-2 and TRBJ1-1, is GAGVSQSPSNKVTEKGKDVELRCDPISGHTALYWYRQSLGQGLEFLIYFQGNSAPDKSGLPSDRFSAERTGGSVSTLTIQRTQQEDSAVYLCASSLVQGSTEAFFGQGTRLTVV.

This sequence joins TRBV19 and TRBJ1-2; 8 nucleotides agree with TRBD1. The germline gives CDR1 LNHDA, CDR2 SQIVND (reference sequence). CDR3 size: 15 residues. The V segment lost 4 bases and the J segment 0 bases; nucleotides outside the gene matches: 4. As DNA, the CDR3 is TGTGCCAGTAGTACCTCGACAGGGGCTAACTATGGCTACACCTTC. Its translation: CASSTSTGANYGYTF. Drawing the rest from reference TRBV19 and TRBJ1-2, the complete variable domain is DGGITQSPKYLFRKEGQNVTLSCEQNLNHDAMYWYRQDPGQGLRLIYYSQIVNDFQKGDIAEGYSVSREKKESFPLTVTSAQKNPTAFYLCASSTSTGANYGYTFGSGTRLTVV.

This clone was observed a handful of times. The chain recombines TRBV6-5 with TRBJ1-2; tentative D call: TRBD1 (6 bases). Germline V CDR1 and CDR2: MNHEY, SVGAGI. The V gene lost 4 bases and the J gene lost 4 bases, with 19 bases spanning the gap. The CDR3 runs 16 residues. CDR3 sequence reads: CASSFSGRTALYGYTF. The DNA of the CDR3 is TGTGCCAGCAGTTTTTCGGGGCGGACAGCGCTCTATGGCTACACCTTC.

The chain links TRBV7-3 to TRBJ1-1; possible D gene TRBD1, 5 bases. The CDR3 spans 13 residues. Germline CDR1 SGHTA, CDR2 FQGTGA. With 6 bases removed from V and 2 bases from J, the gap between germline ends came to 10 bases. Written as DNA, the CDR3 is TGTGCCAGCAGATTTCAGGGTAACACTGAAGCTTTCTTT. Its translation is CASRFQGNTEAFF.

This clone was observed once. The junction departs from germline at one end; a sequencing error may be responsible. The chain carries TRBV6-6 and TRBJ1-1; TRBD1 aligns across 8 bases. Germline CDR1 reads MNHNY; CDR2 reads SVGAGI (reference sequence). The CDR3 covers 14 residues. The CDR3 bases are TGTGCCAGCAGCTTGACAGGGGTGAATACTGAAGCTTTCTTT. Protein sequence: CASSLTGVNTEAFF.

This clone was counted between two and nine times. The V and J genes are TRBV27 and TRBJ1-6, with a tentative D call TRBD1 (5 bases). The CDR3 is 14 amino acids. V lost 3 bases and J lost 12, with 15 bases in between. Germline CDR1 MNHEY, CDR2 SMNVEV (reference sequence). The CDR3 protein is CASSFSRRQGPLHF. DNA of the CDR3: TGTGCCAGCAGTTTCAGTCGCCGGCAGGGACCCCTCCACTTT.

The chain uses TRBV5-3 and TRBJ1-3, with a possible D match to TRBD1 (6 bases). TRBV5-3 counts as an open reading frame of uncertain function. Trimming cost V 0 bases and J 4 bases, with 11 bases left between them. The CDR3 totals 15 residues. In nucleotides, the CDR3 is TGTGCCAGAAGCTTGGTCAGGGGACGCGGAAACACCATATATTTT. Translating gives CARSLVRGRGNTIYF.

This clone has more than one count but fewer than ten. The chain couples TRBV28 to TRBJ1-4; a weak D match, TRBD1 (5 bases). V was trimmed by 4 bases and J by 0 bases, leaving 9 bases between them. CDR3 length: 15 residues. Germline CDR1 and CDR2: MDHEN and SYDVKM. The chain's CDR3 is CASSSGGTTNEKLFF. The CDR3 bases are TGTGCCAGCAGTTCCGGGGGTACAACTAATGAAAAACTGTTTTTT.

This chain uses TRBV10-1 with TRBJ1-5; tentative D call: TRBD1 (5 bases). V lost 5 bases and J 0 bases, leaving 14 bases between the germline ends. The germline V gene encodes CDR1 WNHNN and CDR2 SYGVQD (reference sequence). The CDR3 is 16 amino acids. CDR3 in DNA: TGCGCCAGCAGTCCGACAGCCCGGTTTAGCAATCAGCCCCAGCATTTT. Protein: CASSPTARFSNQPQHF.

The chain is built from TRBV25-1 and TRBJ1-4; D gene unclear. The V end was cut by 3 bases, the J end by 8 bases, with 19 bases between. CDR3 length equals 16 residues. Germline V gene lookup returns CDR1 MGHDK and CDR2 SYGVNS. The CDR3 coding sequence is TGTGCCAGCAGTGAGGTCGGGATTGGAGTTAACGAAAAACTGTTTTTT. Its translation: CASSEVGIGVNEKLFF. The variable domain in full, completed from reference TRBV25-1 and TRBJ1-4, reads EADIYQTPRYLVIGTGKKITLECSQTMGHDKMYWYQQDPGMELHLIHYSYGVNSTEKGDLSSESTVSRIRTEHFPLTLESARPSHTSQYLCASSEVGIGVNEKLFFGSGTQLSVL.

This chain links TRBV4-1 with TRBJ2-2; 7 bases fit TRBD2. The V gene's germline CDR1 is MGHRA and CDR2 YSYEKL. The CDR3 has 14 residues. Unmatched junction bases numbered 1, after V lost 0 bases and J lost 6 bases. This CDR3 reads CASSQEGGAGELFF. DNA for the CDR3: TGCGCCAGCAGCCAAGAGGGGGGGGCCGGGGAGCTGTTTTTT.